A selection of T cell receptor beta chains follows, all from one sample in a study of blood T cell repertoires in COVID-19. Data came from immunoSEQ multiplex PCR; TCRdb stores just in-frame clones and leaves some out. Among about 370,000 clones listed, 85% to 90% were seen once. Sample: PBMCs or T cells enriched from blood (not recorded which). These receptors were collected from a young man who had recovered from COVID-19. CDR3s include the opening cysteine and the closing phenylalanine or tryptophan. A D gene is named only where the DNA matches it firmly. Not every row has a clone size; where given, it reads once, few, many or a size class.

D	V	J	length	size	CDR3	DNA
NA	TRBV28	TRBJ2-3	12	NA	CASETRTDTQYF	TGTGCCAGCGAAACGAGGACAGATACGCAGTATTTT
TRBD1	TRBV9	TRBJ2-3	14	few	CASSVEGAADTQYF	TGTGCCAGCAGCGTAGAGGGGGCCGCAGATACGCAGTATTTT
NA	TRBV5-1	TRBJ1-4	13	NA	CASSLWPGGTGFF	TGCGCCAGCAGCCTTTGGCCCGGAGGGACGGGGTTTTTT
NA	TRBV25-1	TRBJ2-7	12	NA	CASSEAGYEQYF	TGTGCCAGCTCCGAAGCGGGCTACGAGCAGTACTTC
TRBD1	TRBV19	TRBJ2-3	16	NA	CASSIWTGLGADTQYF	TGTGCCAGTAGTATCTGGACAGGGCTGGGGGCAGATACGCAGTATTTT
NA	TRBV9	TRBJ2-2	11	NA	CASAGAGELFF	TGTGCCAGCGCGGGGGCGGGGGAGCTGTTTTTT
TRBD1	TRBV4-2	TRBJ1-4	17	NA	CASSQERFEGQGGKLFF	TGTGCCAGCAGCCAAGAAAGATTCGAGGGACAGGGGGGAAAACTGTTTTTT
TRBD2	TRBV3-1/TRBV3-2	TRBJ2-7	15	NA	CASSLLWGGHYEQYF	TGTGCCAGCAGCCTCCTATGGGGGGGTCACTACGAGCAGTACTTC
TRBD2	TRBV11-2	TRBJ2-7	13	NA	CASSLGGNGEQYF	TGTGCCAGCAGCTTGGGAGGGAACGGGGAGCAGTACTTC
NA	TRBV12-3/TRBV12-4	TRBJ2-7	13	NA	CASKFSPRGEQYF	TGTGCCAGCAAATTTTCTCCCAGGGGCGAGCAGTACTTC
TRBD1	TRBV6-8	TRBJ2-3	20	NA	CASSKRRWDRLSLVADTQYF	TGTGCCAGCAGTAAAAGACGTTGGGACAGGCTCTCCCTGGTTGCAGATACGCAGTATTTT
TRBD1	TRBV3-1/TRBV3-2	TRBJ2-7	15	NA	CASSHHRDSSYEQYF	TGTGCCAGCAGCCACCACCGGGACAGTTCCTACGAGCAGTACTTC
NA	TRBV9	TRBJ2-7	12	NA	CASSDPRVEQYF	TGTGCCAGCAGCGACCCGAGGGTCGAGCAGTACTTC
TRBD2	TRBV15	TRBJ2-1	14	NA	CATSSTLADNEQFF	TGTGCCACCAGCAGTACACTAGCGGACAATGAGCAGTTCTTC
TRBD2	TRBV7-9	TRBJ2-7	13	NA	CASSLRGDDEQYF	TGTGCCAGCAGCTTACGGGGGGACGATGAGCAGTACTTC
NA	TRBV30	TRBJ2-6	17	NA	CAWSSRRVSSGANVLTF	TGTGCCTGGAGTTCTCGGAGAGTCAGCTCTGGGGCCAACGTCCTGACTTTC
TRBD1	TRBV12-5	TRBJ1-1	15	NA	CASGFGTGDYTEAFF	TGTGCTAGTGGTTTTGGGACAGGGGATTACACTGAAGCTTTCTTT
NA	TRBV7-9	TRBJ2-1	11	NA	CASGGYNEQFF	TGTGCCAGCGGCGGCTACAATGAGCAGTTCTTC
TRBD2	TRBV6-2/TRBV6-3	TRBJ2-1	17	NA	CASSPRTSGSPNNEQFF	TGTGCCAGCAGCCCTCGGACTAGCGGGAGTCCCAACAATGAGCAGTTCTTC
TRBD1	TRBV12-5	TRBJ2-2	14	NA	CASGLRDRAGELFF	TGTGCTAGTGGTTTGCGGGACAGGGCTGGGGAGCTGTTTTTT
TRBD2	TRBV11-1	TRBJ2-1	13	NA	CASSFGGGNEQFF	TGTGCCAGCAGCTTTGGCGGGGGCAATGAGCAGTTCTTC
NA	TRBV2	TRBJ2-7	12	NA	CAGARVPYEQYF	TGTGCCGGCGCCCGGGTCCCCTACGAGCAGTACTTC
TRBD1	TRBV11-2	TRBJ2-7	14	NA	CASSLARGFYEQYF	TGTGCCAGCAGCTTAGCCAGGGGGTTCTACGAGCAGTACTTC
TRBD2	TRBV5-1	TRBJ2-3	15	NA	CASSLGGRAVDTQYF	TGCGCCAGCAGCTTGGGTGGGAGGGCCGTTGATACGCAGTATTTT
NA	TRBV5-6	TRBJ1-1	13	once	CASSFPTGTEAFF	TGTGCCAGCAGCTTCCCAACGGGCACTGAAGCTTTCTTT
TRBD1	TRBV3-1/TRBV3-2	TRBJ2-7	15	NA	CASSLQGAGSYEQYF	TGTGCCAGCAGCTTACAGGGGGCTGGGTCCTACGAGCAGTACTTC
NA	TRBV5-1	TRBJ2-2	12	NA	CASSPQGGELFF	TGCGCCAGCAGCCCCCAGGGCGGGGAGCTGTTTTTT
NA	TRBV5-4	TRBJ1-6	15	NA	CASTSRNAGNSPLHF	TGTGCCAGCACCTCGAGAAATGCGGGAAATTCACCCCTCCACTTT
NA	TRBV7-2	TRBJ2-7	15	NA	CASSLARGLADEQYF	TGTGCCAGCAGCTTAGCTCGGGGATTAGCGGACGAGCAGTACTTC
TRBD1	TRBV3-1/TRBV3-2	TRBJ1-2	14	NA	CASNLRGANNGYTF	TGTGCCAGCAATCTCAGGGGGGCGAATAATGGCTACACCTTC
TRBD1	TRBV28	TRBJ1-2	14	NA	CASSPTGPWDGYTF	TGTGCCAGCAGTCCGACAGGGCCCTGGGATGGCTACACCTTC
TRBD2	TRBV10-2	TRBJ2-2	14	NA	CASSSREMSGELFF	TGCGCCAGCAGTTCGCGGGAGATGTCCGGGGAGCTGTTTTTT
TRBD2	TRBV15	TRBJ2-3	16	NA	CATSRRAGGPTDTQYF	TGTGCCACCAGCAGACGAGCGGGGGGGCCGACAGATACGCAGTATTTT
NA	TRBV7-8	TRBJ2-1	15	NA	CASSPMVWRDDEQFF	TGTGCCAGCAGCCCCATGGTTTGGAGAGACGATGAGCAGTTCTTC
TRBD1	TRBV4-3	TRBJ2-2	18	NA	CASSQELAGGRNTGELFF	TGCGCCAGCAGCCAAGAATTGGCAGGGGGCAGGAACACCGGGGAGCTGTTTTTT
TRBD1	TRBV28	TRBJ1-2	14	NA	CASSSPGQGYGYTF	TGTGCCAGCAGCTCTCCGGGACAGGGCTATGGCTACACCTTC
NA	TRBV29-1	TRBJ2-7	14	NA	CSGIQGRGPYEQYF	TGCAGCGGTATCCAGGGGAGGGGCCCCTACGAGCAGTACTTC
NA	TRBV7-3	TRBJ2-5	16	NA	CASSFGSGGYQETQYF	NA
TRBD2	TRBV4-1	TRBJ2-1	16	NA	CASSQVAGGVLDEQFF	TGCGCCAGCAGCCAAGTAGCGGGGGGGGTTTTGGATGAGCAGTTCTTC
NA	TRBV2	TRBJ2-7	11	NA	CASGRSYEQYF	TGTGCCAGCGGGAGGTCCTACGAGCAGTACTTC